This passage covers 9 T cell receptor beta chains from one sample sequenced in a study of T and B cells in COVID-19 patients. TRB rearrangements were amplified by multiplex PCR with BIOMED2 TRB-A/B primers. One entry per CDR3 protein results from TCRdb running MiXCR on the multiplex PCR reads. The sample has under 20,000 distinct CDR3 sequences; under 30% are singletons. Each TRB amplification used about 220-500 ng of genomic DNA from blood. Sequenced sample: blood. The source is a human donor who had recovered from COVID-19.

The table lists this clonotype with many counts. V and J are TRBV15 and TRBJ1-6; TRBD1 agrees at 7 bases. V lost 0 bases, J lost 6 bases, and 5 bases stayed unmatched. The CDR3 totals 16 residues. From germline, CDR1 is LNHNV and CDR2 YYDKDF (reference sequence). CDR3 DNA: TGTGCCACCAGCAGAGACCGCGGACAGGCTAATTCACCCCTCCACTTT. Translating gives CATSRDRGQANSPLHF. Full variable domain (outside the CDR3, taken from reference TRBV15 and TRBJ1-6): DAMVIQNPRYQVTQFGKPVTLSCSQTLNHNVMYWYQQKSSQAPKLLFHYYDKDFNNEADTPDNFQSRRPNTSFCFLDIRSPGLGDTAMYLCATSRDRGQANSPLHFGNGTRLTVT.

This clonotype showed up many times. The chain combines TRBV5-5 with TRBJ1-4, with TRBD1 matching over 8 bases. Germline assignment: CDR1 SGHKS and CDR2 YYEKEE (reference sequence). This CDR3 contains 13 residues. V was pared by 1 base and J by 8 bases, with 1 base of the junction left unmatched. The DNA for the CDR3 is TGTGCCAGCAGCTTGACAGGGGGGGAAAAACTGTTTTTT. It encodes CASSLTGGEKLFF.

The chain is built from TRBV20-1 and TRBJ2-1, with TRBD2 matching 10 bases. V was pared by 0 bases and J by 2 bases, with 13 bases of the junction left unmatched. Germline V gives CDR1 DFQATT, CDR2 SNEGSKA (reference sequence). The CDR3 is 19 residues long. CDR3 amino acids: CSARDLPRKLAGPYNEQFF. The CDR3 coding sequence is TGCAGTGCTAGAGATCTCCCCAGGAAACTAGCGGGGCCCTACAATGAGCAGTTCTTC.

This clonotype was seen a few times. This sequence joins TRBV12-3 or TRBV12-4 and TRBJ1-2; D is undetermined. The CDR3 runs 13 residues. V gave up 2 bases and J gave up 4 bases, with 8 bases separating them. The CDR3 loop is CASSLPGGYGYTF. CDR3 nucleotide sequence: TGTGCCAGCAGTTTACCGGGAGGCTATGGCTACACCTTC.

This clonotype was recorded a few times. V and J are TRBV24-1 and TRBJ2-3; D remains unclear. Germline lookup yields CDR1 KGHDR and CDR2 SFDVKD. The V end lost 5 bases, the J end lost 1 base, and 6 bases lay between the germline ends. The CDR3 is 13 amino acids. CDR3 sequence: CATSAIGTDTQYF. The CDR3 DNA sequence: TGTGCCACCAGTGCGATTGGCACAGATACGCAGTATTTT.

This clonotype has at least ten counts. The chain combines TRBV6-6 with TRBJ2-7; TRBD1 matches 9 bases. This CDR3 is 17 amino acids long. From germline, CDR1 is MNHNY and CDR2 SVGAGI (reference sequence). Trimming at V came to 2 bases and at J to 5 bases, leaving 13 bases not matched to a gene. The CDR3 region has the DNA TGTGCCAGCAGTTACCCTCCCGAGGGGACAGGGTTACACGAGCAGTACTTC. This encodes CASSYPPEGTGLHEQYF.

This clonotype occurred many times. V and J are TRBV11-1 and TRBJ2-1, with TRBD2 matching over 8 bases. V gave up 1 base and J gave up 5 bases; unmatched junction bases: 4. Germline V gene sequence: CDR1 SGHAT, CDR2 FQDESV (reference sequence). CDR3 length: 15 amino acids. This CDR3 is CASSLVSGGHNEQFF. In DNA form, the CDR3 reads TGTGCCAGCAGCTTAGTGAGCGGGGGCCACAATGAGCAGTTCTTC.

The rearrangement joins TRBV7-9 to TRBJ2-7; D possibly corresponds to TRBD1 (5 bases). V lost 2 bases and J lost 7, with 9 bases in between. CDR1 and CDR2 from the germline V gene are SEHNR and FQNEAQ (reference sequence). This CDR3 is 12 amino acids long. Here the CDR3 reads CASSLNTGEQYF. The DNA of the CDR3 is TGTGCCAGCAGCTTAAATACAGGAGAGCAGTACTTC.

This clonotype was recorded once. This sequence joins TRBV20-1 and TRBJ1-1; unclear D gene. Germline V gives CDR1 DFQATT, CDR2 SNEGSKA (reference sequence). This CDR3 region has 14 residues. The ends were cut back, 0 bases at V and 0 bases at J, with 8 bases in the middle. The DNA of the CDR3 is TGCAGTGCTAGAGATATGACTCTGAACACTGAAGCTTTCTTT. The encoded protein is CSARDMTLNTEAFF.